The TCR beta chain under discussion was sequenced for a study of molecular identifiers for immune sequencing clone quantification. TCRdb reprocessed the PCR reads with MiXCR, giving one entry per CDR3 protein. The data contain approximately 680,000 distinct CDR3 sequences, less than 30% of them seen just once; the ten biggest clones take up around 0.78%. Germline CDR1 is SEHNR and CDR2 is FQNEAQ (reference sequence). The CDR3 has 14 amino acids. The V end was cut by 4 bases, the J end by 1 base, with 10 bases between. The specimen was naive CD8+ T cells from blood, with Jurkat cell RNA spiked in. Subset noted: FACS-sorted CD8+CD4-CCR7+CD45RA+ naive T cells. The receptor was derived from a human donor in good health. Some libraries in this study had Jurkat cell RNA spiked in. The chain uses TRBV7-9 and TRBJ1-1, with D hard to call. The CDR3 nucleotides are TGTGCCAGCAGCTCCGCGGGATCGAACACTGAAGCTTTCTTT. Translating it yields CASSSAGSNTEAFF.